This T cell receptor beta chain was profiled in a study of T-cell reconstitution after alpha-beta-depleted transplantation in children. The TCRbeta library was prepared with unique molecular identifiers. TCRdb redid the calling of the PCR reads with MiXCR, one entry per CDR3 protein. The table shows nearly 400,000 distinct CDR3 sequences, with 20% occurring only once. V was shortened by 5 bases and J by 5 bases, with 8 bases between the two germline ends. Germline V gene lookup returns CDR1 SEHNR and CDR2 FQNEAQ (reference sequence). The CDR3 has 12 residues. This clonotype was detected ten times or more.

The origin of this receptor is a human donor who donated a stem cell graft to a child with acute myeloid leukemia. This chain connects TRBV7-9 to TRBJ2-3; D may correspond to TRBD1 or TRBD2 (6 bases each). This sample comprised PBMCs from the stem cell graft donor, obtained from the stem cell graft. The CDR3 reads CASSEGGDTQYF. Here the CDR3 DNA reads TGTGCCAGCAGCGAGGGGGGAGATACGCAGTATTTT.